This record concerns one TCR beta chain sequence. MiXCR, applied by TCRdb to the RACE reads, yields one record per CDR3 protein. The sample lists about 120,000 distinct CDR3 sequences, about 13% occurring once. The time point was: pre-sensitization, week 0. Treatment given: therapeutic diphenylcyclopropenone sensitization with weekly scalp DPC. The V end lost 4 bases, the J end lost 10 bases, and 24 bases lay between the germline ends. The CDR3 has 16 amino acids. Germline V gene data show CDR1 as SGDLS and CDR2 as YYNGEE. These data originate in a study of human T cells and chemical hapten exposure. The origin of this receptor is a woman between 18 and 29 years old with alopecia areata. Some clones in this sample may be carry-over from other donors' samples. Here the sequenced sample was whole blood, taken in connection with sensitization to the hapten diphenylcyclopropenone (DPC). V usage is TRBV9 and J usage is TRBJ1-5, with D perhaps TRBD1 (5 bases). CDR3 in amino acids: CASSPRQPLKSYPQHF. The CDR3 bases are TGTGCCAGCAGCCCACGACAGCCCCTGAAAAGTTATCCCCAGCATTTT.